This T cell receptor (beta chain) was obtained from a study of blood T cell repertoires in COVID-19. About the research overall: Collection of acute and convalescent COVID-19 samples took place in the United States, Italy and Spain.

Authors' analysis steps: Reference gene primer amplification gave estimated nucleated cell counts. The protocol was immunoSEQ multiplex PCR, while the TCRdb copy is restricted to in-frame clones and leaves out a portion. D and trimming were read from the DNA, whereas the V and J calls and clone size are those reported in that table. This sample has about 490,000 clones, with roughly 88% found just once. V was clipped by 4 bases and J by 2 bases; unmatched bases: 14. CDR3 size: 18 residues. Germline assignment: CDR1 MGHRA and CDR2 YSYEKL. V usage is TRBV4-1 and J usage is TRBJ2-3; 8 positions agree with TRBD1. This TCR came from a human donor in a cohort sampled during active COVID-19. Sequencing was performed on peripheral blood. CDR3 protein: CASSRQGSTAGITDTQYF. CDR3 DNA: TGCGCCAGCAGCCGACAGGGGAGCACAGCGGGTATCACAGATACGCAGTATTTT.